This is a list of T cell receptor beta chains from one sample in a study of cytomegalovirus exposure and HLA in healthy donors. Using immunoSEQ multiplex PCR, the repertoire was profiled, and TCRdb retains in-frame clones only, with some absent. The sample contains 95,000 to 150,000 clones, approximately 8.6% of which appear only once. What was sequenced was PBMCs. The receptors derive from a woman between 40 and 50 years old in good health and CMV-seropositive. Both conserved end residues are part of each CDR3. The D gene is left open where the match is weak. Expanded clones are given a class, and other clones once, few, many or no size at all.

d_call,cdr3_length,clone_size,v_call,j_call,cdr3_nt,cdr3_aa
TRBD1,16,-,TRBV5-1,TRBJ1-6,TGCGCCAGCAGCTTGGGTTTGGGACAGGGGAATTCACCCCTCCACTTT,CASSLGLGQGNSPLHF
-,14,few,TRBV6-1,TRBJ1-1,TGTGCCAGCACACTTGACAGGCTTAACACTGAAGCTTTCTTT,CASTLDRLNTEAFF
TRBD2,12,few,TRBV7-6,TRBJ2-1,TGTGCCAGCGGGAGGGCCCACAATGAGCAGTTCTTC,CASGRAHNEQFF
TRBD1,15,few,TRBV5-1,TRBJ2-7,TGCGCCAGCAGTCGCTCGGGACAGGGGTCCTACGAGCAGTACTTC,CASSRSGQGSYEQYF
-,14,many,TRBV5-1,TRBJ1-1,TGCGCCAGCAGCTTGGGGGGGGTAGAGACTGAAGCTTTCTTT,CASSLGGVETEAFF
TRBD2,15,-,TRBV30,TRBJ2-3,TGTGCCTGGTCCCGTGGGAGCGGGGGCACAGATACGCAGTATTTT,CAWSRGSGGTDTQYF
-,14,few,TRBV6-6,TRBJ1-5,TGTGCCAGCAGTTACTCACCGGCGGTGGAGCCCCAGCATTTT,CASSYSPAVEPQHF
-,15,few,TRBV19,TRBJ1-2,TGTGCCAGTAGTGCCTCGACTGTAACTAACTATGGCTACACCTTC,CASSASTVTNYGYTF
-,13,-,TRBV27,TRBJ1-2,TGTGCCAGCAGGGAGGGGCGGGACTATGGCTACACCTTC,CASREGRDYGYTF
TRBD2,13,-,TRBV6-6,TRBJ2-7,TGTGCCAGCAGTTACTCCACTAGCGGCGGGCAGTACTTC,CASSYSTSGGQYF
-,16,few,TRBV5-6,TRBJ1-2,TGTGCCAGCAGCACATGGACAGTAGGTCAATTCGTAGGCTACACCTTC,CASSTWTVGQFVGYTF
-,16,-,TRBV6-5,TRBJ2-3,TGTGCCAGCAGTTCCCCTACGTGGGCAAACACAGATACGCAGTATTTT,CASSSPTWANTDTQYF
-,14,few,TRBV10-1,TRBJ1-2,TGCGCCAGCATGGGCCTACCTACTAACTATGGCTACACCTTC,CASMGLPTNYGYTF
-,15,-,TRBV9,TRBJ2-7,TGTGCCAGCAGCGCCTCAATGGGCAGCTTCTACGAGCAGTACTTC,CASSASMGSFYEQYF
TRBD2,15,few,TRBV11-2,TRBJ2-5,TGTGCCAGCAGTTCGCGGGGGGTCGAACAAGAGACCCAGTACTTC,CASSSRGVEQETQYF
-,15,-,TRBV27,TRBJ2-3,TGTGCCAGCAGTCCGGGGGGCGGGGTGGGGGGTACGCAGTATTTT,CASSPGGGVGGTQYF
-,13,few,TRBV29-1,TRBJ2-2,TGCAGCGTTGGGGCAGGGGTAGCCGGGGAGCTGTTTTTT,CSVGAGVAGELFF
TRBD2,14,-,TRBV19,TRBJ2-3,TGTGCCAGTAACAGCGGGGGTTGGGGAGATACGCAGTATTTT,CASNSGGWGDTQYF
-,14,few,TRBV27,TRBJ1-2,TGTGCCAGCAGTTTATTTGAGGGAGACTATGGCTACACCTTC,CASSLFEGDYGYTF
-,14,few,TRBV25-1,TRBJ1-6,TGTGCCAGCAGTGCAAGGGGCGCGGATTCACCCCTCCACTTT,CASSARGADSPLHF
-,14,few,TRBV18,TRBJ1-3,TGTGCCAGCTCACCACGGGAGTCTGGAAACACCATATATTTT,CASSPRESGNTIYF
TRBD1,14,few,TRBV6-4,TRBJ1-6,TGTGCCAGCAGTGCAGGGGGCAGTGATTCACCCCTCCACTTT,CASSAGGSDSPLHF